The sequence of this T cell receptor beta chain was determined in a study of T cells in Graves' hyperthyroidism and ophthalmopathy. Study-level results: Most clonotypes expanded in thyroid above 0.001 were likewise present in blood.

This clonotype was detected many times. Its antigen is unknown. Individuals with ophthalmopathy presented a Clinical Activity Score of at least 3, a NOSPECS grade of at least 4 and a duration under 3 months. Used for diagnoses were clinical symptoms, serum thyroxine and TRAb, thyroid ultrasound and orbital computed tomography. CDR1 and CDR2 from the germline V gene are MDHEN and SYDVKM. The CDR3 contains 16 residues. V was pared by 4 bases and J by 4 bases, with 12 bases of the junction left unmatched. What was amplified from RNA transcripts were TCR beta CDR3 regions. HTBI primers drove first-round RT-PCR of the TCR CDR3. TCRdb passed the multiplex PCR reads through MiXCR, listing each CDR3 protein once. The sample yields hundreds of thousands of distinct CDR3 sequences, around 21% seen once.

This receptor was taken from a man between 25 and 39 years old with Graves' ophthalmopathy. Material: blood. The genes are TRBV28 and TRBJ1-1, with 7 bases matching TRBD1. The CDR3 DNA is TGTGCCAGCAGTTACCCCCCACAGGGGAGGGTCACTGAAGCTTTCTTT. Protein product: CASSYPPQGRVTEAFF.